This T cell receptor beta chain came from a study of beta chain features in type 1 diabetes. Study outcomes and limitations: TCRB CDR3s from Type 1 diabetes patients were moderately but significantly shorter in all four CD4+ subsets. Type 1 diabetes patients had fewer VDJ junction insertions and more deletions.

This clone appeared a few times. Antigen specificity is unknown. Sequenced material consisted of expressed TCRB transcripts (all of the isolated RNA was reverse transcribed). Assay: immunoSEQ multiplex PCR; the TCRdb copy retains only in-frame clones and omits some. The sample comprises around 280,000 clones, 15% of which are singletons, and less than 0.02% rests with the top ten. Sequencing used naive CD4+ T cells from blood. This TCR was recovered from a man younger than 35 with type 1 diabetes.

This CDR3 is CASSGTSGREQGGETQYF. Here the CDR3 DNA reads TGCGCCAGCAGCGGTACTAGCGGGAGGGAACAAGGGGGAGAGACCCAGTACTTC. J is TRBJ2-5 and V is TRBV10-1, with 13 bases identical to TRBD2. CDR1 is WNHNN and CDR2 is SYGVQD in the germline V gene (reference sequence). There are 18 residues in the CDR3. With V trimmed by 6 bases and J by 4 bases, 14 bases remained unmatched.